This passage covers 23 T cell receptor beta chains from one sample sequenced in a study of blood T cell repertoires in COVID-19. The method was immunoSEQ multiplex PCR; TCRdb's version includes in-frame clones alone and lacks a portion of them. This table holds 310,000 or so clones, approximately 89% found once. The sequenced sample was PBMCs or T cells enriched from blood (not recorded which). These receptors came from a woman in her thirties or forties who had recovered from COVID-19.

J is TRBJ2-7 and V is TRBV7-2, with 7 bases matching TRBD1. The J segment lost 3 bases and the V segment lost 5 bases, leaving 4 bases of the junction unmatched. In germline, CDR1 is SGHTA, CDR2 FQGNSA. The length of the CDR3 is 13 residues. CDR3: CASSPQGHYEQYF. CDR3 coding DNA: TGTGCCAGCAGCCCACAGGGGCACTACGAGCAGTACTTC.

As DNA, the CDR3 is TGTGCCAGCAGCTTTGGACTAGCGGGAGGCTCCTACAATGAGCAGTTCTTC. Translated, it gives CASSFGLAGGSYNEQFF. The rearrangement joins TRBV5-4 to TRBJ2-1; 14 positions agree with TRBD2. J was trimmed by 0 bases and V by 2 bases; bases with no gene match: 1. The CDR3 extends over 17 amino acids. Germline loops: CDR1 SGHNT, CDR2 YYREEE (reference sequence).

V usage is TRBV5-4 and J usage is TRBJ1-2, with D possibly TRBD1 on 5 matching bases. Germline lookup yields CDR1 SGHNT and CDR2 YYREEE (reference sequence). V lost 3 bases to trimming and J lost 12 bases, with 12 bases between them. The CDR3 is 11 amino acids. The CDR3 DNA is TGTGCCAGCAGCTCTCAGGGTCTTCACACCTTC. This translates into CASSSQGLHTF.

This clone was detected only once. The chain couples TRBV3-1 (or the pseudogene TRBV3-2) to TRBJ2-1, with 8 bases aligning to TRBD2. Germline values: CDR1 LGHDT, CDR2 YNNKEL (reference sequence). There are 19 residues in the CDR3. V dropped 0 bases and J dropped 7; count of bases not matched to a gene: 17. The CDR3 region has the DNA TGTGCCAGCAGCCAAGAGTACTCTTGGCGGGAGGAATTCTTGAATGAGCAGTTCTTC. This encodes CASSQEYSWREEFLNEQFF.

The chain joins TRBV9 to TRBJ2-1; 11 bases line up with TRBD2. Germline trimming cut 1 base from V and 6 bases from J; bases unmatched to any gene: 9. The CDR3 sequence is 17 residues long. Looked up from germline, CDR1 is SGDLS and CDR2 is YYNGEE. The CDR3: CASSVTSGRGEGNEQFF. DNA for the CDR3: TGTGCCAGCAGCGTAACTAGCGGGAGAGGGGAGGGCAATGAGCAGTTCTTC.

V is TRBV6-5 and J is TRBJ2-1, with D maybe TRBD1 (6 bases). In germline, CDR1 is MNHEY, CDR2 SVGAGI. The CDR3 has 15 amino acids. V dropped 0 bases and J dropped 4 bases, with 10 bases sitting between them. The CDR3 loop reads CASSYSVGAYNEQFF. The CDR3 DNA follows: TGTGCCAGCAGTTACTCTGTGGGGGCTTACAATGAGCAGTTCTTC.

This rearrangement joins TRBV19 to TRBJ2-7; 7 bases map to TRBD1. The CDR3 contains 15 residues. The germline V gene encodes CDR1 LNHDA and CDR2 SQIVND (reference sequence). Trimming cost V 5 bases and J 0 bases; bases outside gene matches: 7. The DNA of the CDR3 is TGTGCCAGTAGTCCCCAACGGGACAGCTCCTACGAGCAGTACTTC. As protein: CASSPQRDSSYEQYF.

CDR3 DNA: TGTGCCAGCAGCTCTACCCCGGCGGGAGGGCTGGGAGATACGCAGTATTTT. Its protein product is CASSSTPAGGLGDTQYF. The chain combines TRBV7-3 with TRBJ2-3; the match to TRBD2 covers 9 bases. The CDR3 runs to 17 residues. The trim removed 4 bases at V and 5 bases at J, leaving 13 bases unmatched. In germline, CDR1 is SGHTA, CDR2 FQGTGA.

This chain connects TRBV2 to TRBJ1-3; D is unclear. Per germline, CDR1 SNHLY and CDR2 FYNNEI. Between the trimmed V and J ends, which lost 3 bases and 0 bases, there was a span of 6 bases. The CDR3 consists of 14 residues. The CDR3 DNA reads TGTGCCAGCAGTGACCAGGTCTCTGGAAACACCATATATTTT. The encoded protein is CASSDQVSGNTIYF.

The V call is TRBV4-1, the J call TRBJ1-5, with D possibly being TRBD1 (5 bases). CDR3 size: 15 residues. Germline lookup yields CDR1 MGHRA and CDR2 YSYEKL. Between the trimmed V and J ends, which lost 0 bases and 6 bases, there was a span of 12 bases. The CDR3: CASSQDLRGSQPQHF. The DNA of the CDR3 is TGCGCCAGCAGCCAAGATCTGCGGGGGAGTCAGCCCCAGCATTTT.

In nucleotides, the CDR3 is TGTGCCAGCAGCCTCGCGTGGGGGCCTGACACAGATACGCAGTATTTT. This sequence encodes CASSLAWGPDTDTQYF. This chain connects TRBV7-3 to TRBJ2-3, with D possibly being TRBD1 (6 bases). This CDR3 contains 16 residues. Trimming removed 5 bases from V and 2 bases from J, with 17 bases in between. From germline, CDR1 is SGHTA and CDR2 FQGTGA.

V gene TRBV18 combines with J gene TRBJ1-1; the D gene is possibly TRBD1 (6 bases). The CDR3 length is 14 residues. V was trimmed by 6 bases and J by 6 bases, leaving 17 bases between them. Germline V gives CDR1 KGHSH, CDR2 LQKENI. CDR3 bases: TGTGCCAGCTCCCCGGACAGATTAGGGGCTGAAGCTTTCTTT. Protein product: CASSPDRLGAEAFF.

The rearrangement joins TRBV23-1 to TRBJ2-7, with 15 bases that match TRBD2. TRBV23-1 qualifies as an ORF whose function is uncertain. This CDR3 contains 13 residues. The DNA of the CDR3 is TGCGCCAGCACCGACTGGACTAGCGGGGGGGTTAGGGTC. This gives the protein CASTDWTSGGVRV.

The V gene is TRBV5-4, the J gene TRBJ1-2; 8 bases are shared with TRBD1. The CDR3 spans 16 residues. V gave up 0 bases and J gave up 4 bases; unmatched junction bases: 8. Germline V lookup: CDR1 SGHNT, CDR2 YYREEE (reference sequence). The chain's CDR3 is CASSLASGGAFYGYTF. The CDR3 DNA follows: TGTGCCAGCAGCTTGGCCTCAGGGGGCGCTTTCTATGGCTACACCTTC.

The chain uses TRBV5-6 and TRBJ2-5; D may be TRBD2 (6 bases). Trimming removed 4 bases at V and 5 bases at J, with 9 bases between. This CDR3 spans 12 amino acids. Per germline, CDR1 SGHDT and CDR2 YYEEEE. CDR3 in amino acids: CASSRGGETQYF. The CDR3 bases are TGTGCCAGCAGCCGGGGAGGCGAGACCCAGTACTTC. Complete variable domain (other parts from reference TRBV5-6 and TRBJ2-5): DAGVTQSPTHLIKTRGQQVTLRCSPKSGHDTVSWYQQALGQGPQFIFQYYEEEERQRGNFPDRFSGHQFPNYSSELNVNALLLGDSALYLCASSRGGETQYFGPGTRLLVL.

The V gene is TRBV20-1, the J gene TRBJ1-5; 7 bases fit TRBD1. Trimming took 3 bases from V and 2 from J; bases not matched to a gene: 7. CDR1 and CDR2 (germline): DFQATT, SNEGSKA (reference sequence). The CDR3 totals 15 residues. The CDR3 loop reads CSASLTGVGNQPQHF. The CDR3 DNA sequence: TGCAGTGCTAGTCTAACAGGGGTTGGCAATCAGCCCCAGCATTTT.

The V call is TRBV3-1 (or the pseudogene TRBV3-2), the J call TRBJ1-2; D is ambiguous. Germline values: CDR1 LGHDT, CDR2 YNNKEL (reference sequence). The CDR3 has 11 amino acids. Trimming stripped 1 base from V and 11 bases from J, with 8 bases between. The CDR3 nucleotides are TGTGCCAGCAGCCAAGTTGCTCGGTACACCTTC. Amino acid sequence: CASSQVARYTF.

The genes are TRBV9 and TRBJ1-1, with a weak D call TRBD1 (5 bases). Trimming removed 3 bases from V and 5 bases from J, with 17 bases in between. CDR3 length: 15 amino acids. Germline V gene data show CDR1 as SGDLS and CDR2 as YYNGEE. CDR3 in DNA: TGTGCCAGCAGCGCCGTCCAGGGCGGTAGGACTGAAGCTTTCTTT. This gives the protein CASSAVQGGRTEAFF.

The J gene is TRBJ1-5, the V gene TRBV7-2; no clear D. The CDR3 loop spans 12 amino acids. V was clipped by 3 bases and J by 10 bases, with 10 bases between them. The germline CDR1 and CDR2 sequences are SGHTA and FQGNSA. CDR3 bases: TGTGCCAGCAGCTTTGCCATGAGACCCCAGCATTTT. It is translated as CASSFAMRPQHF.

The V call is TRBV28, the J call TRBJ2-2; TRBD1 matches 10 bases. The V gene end was trimmed by 5 bases and the J gene end by 6 bases; junction bases not matched to a gene: 6. CDR3 length: 15 residues. Germline CDR1 reads MDHEN; CDR2 reads SYDVKM. CDR3 coding DNA: TGTGCCAGCAGTAACCGGGACAGGGGTTCCGGGGAGCTGTTTTTT. Protein: CASSNRDRGSGELFF.

This chain joins TRBV11-2 and TRBJ2-7, with D unclear. Germline assignment: CDR1 SGHAT and CDR2 FQNNGV. The CDR3 extends over 13 amino acids. V was shortened by 7 bases and J by 1 base, with 11 bases between the two germline ends. The CDR3 region has the DNA TGTGCCAGCACCATAGACACTTCCTACGAGCAGTACTTC. Translating gives CASTIDTSYEQYF.

The V call is TRBV5-4, the J call TRBJ2-3; the D is unclear. V was shortened by 4 bases and J by 2 bases, with 17 bases between the two germline ends. Per the germline V gene, CDR1 is SGHNT and CDR2 is YYREEE (reference sequence). This CDR3 is built from 16 residues. The CDR3 spells CASSVRVQSHTDTQYF. In DNA, the CDR3 is TGTGCCAGCAGCGTCCGGGTCCAATCCCACACAGATACGCAGTATTTT.

CDR3 sequence: CASSLARRGLYEQYF. CDR3 in DNA: TGTGCCAGCAGCTTGGCCAGGAGAGGACTTTACGAGCAGTACTTC. V usage is TRBV5-8 and J usage is TRBJ2-7, with D possibly TRBD2 on 5 matching bases. Trimming shortened V by 0 bases and J by 4 bases, and 14 bases separated the two germline ends. CDR1 and CDR2 from the germline V gene are SGHTS and YDEGEE. The CDR3 runs to 15 residues.